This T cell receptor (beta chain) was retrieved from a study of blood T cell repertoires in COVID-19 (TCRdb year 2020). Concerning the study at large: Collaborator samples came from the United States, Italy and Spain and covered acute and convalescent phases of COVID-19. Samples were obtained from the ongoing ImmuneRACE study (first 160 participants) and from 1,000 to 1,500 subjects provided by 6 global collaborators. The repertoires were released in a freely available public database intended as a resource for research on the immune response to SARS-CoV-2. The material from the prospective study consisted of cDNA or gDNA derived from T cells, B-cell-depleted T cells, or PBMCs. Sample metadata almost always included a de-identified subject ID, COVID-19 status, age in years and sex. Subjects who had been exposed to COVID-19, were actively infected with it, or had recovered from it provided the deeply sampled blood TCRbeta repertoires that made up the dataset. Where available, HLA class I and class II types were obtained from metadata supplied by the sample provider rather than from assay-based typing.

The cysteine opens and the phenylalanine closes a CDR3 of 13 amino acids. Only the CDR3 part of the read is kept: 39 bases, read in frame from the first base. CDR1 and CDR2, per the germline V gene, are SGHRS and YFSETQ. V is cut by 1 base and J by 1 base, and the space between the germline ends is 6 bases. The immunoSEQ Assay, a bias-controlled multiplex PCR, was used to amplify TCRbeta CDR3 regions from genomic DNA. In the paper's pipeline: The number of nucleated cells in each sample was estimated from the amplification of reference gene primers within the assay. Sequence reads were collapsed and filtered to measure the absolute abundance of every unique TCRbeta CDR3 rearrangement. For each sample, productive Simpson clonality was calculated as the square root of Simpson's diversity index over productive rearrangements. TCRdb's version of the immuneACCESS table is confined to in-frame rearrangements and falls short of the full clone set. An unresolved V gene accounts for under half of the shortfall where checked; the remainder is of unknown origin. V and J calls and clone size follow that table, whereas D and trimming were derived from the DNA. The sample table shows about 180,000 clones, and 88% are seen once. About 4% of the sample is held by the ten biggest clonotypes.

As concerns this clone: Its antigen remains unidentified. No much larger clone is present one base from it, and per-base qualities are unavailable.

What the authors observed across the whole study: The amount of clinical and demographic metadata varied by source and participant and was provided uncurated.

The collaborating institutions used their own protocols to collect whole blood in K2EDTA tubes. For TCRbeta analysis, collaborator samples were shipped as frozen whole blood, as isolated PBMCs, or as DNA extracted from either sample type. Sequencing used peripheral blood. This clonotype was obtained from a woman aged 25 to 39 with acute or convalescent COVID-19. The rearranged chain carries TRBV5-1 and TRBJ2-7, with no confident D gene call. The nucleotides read TGCGCCAGCAGCTTGAGACAATCCTACGAGCAGTACTTC. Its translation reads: CASSLRQSYEQYF.